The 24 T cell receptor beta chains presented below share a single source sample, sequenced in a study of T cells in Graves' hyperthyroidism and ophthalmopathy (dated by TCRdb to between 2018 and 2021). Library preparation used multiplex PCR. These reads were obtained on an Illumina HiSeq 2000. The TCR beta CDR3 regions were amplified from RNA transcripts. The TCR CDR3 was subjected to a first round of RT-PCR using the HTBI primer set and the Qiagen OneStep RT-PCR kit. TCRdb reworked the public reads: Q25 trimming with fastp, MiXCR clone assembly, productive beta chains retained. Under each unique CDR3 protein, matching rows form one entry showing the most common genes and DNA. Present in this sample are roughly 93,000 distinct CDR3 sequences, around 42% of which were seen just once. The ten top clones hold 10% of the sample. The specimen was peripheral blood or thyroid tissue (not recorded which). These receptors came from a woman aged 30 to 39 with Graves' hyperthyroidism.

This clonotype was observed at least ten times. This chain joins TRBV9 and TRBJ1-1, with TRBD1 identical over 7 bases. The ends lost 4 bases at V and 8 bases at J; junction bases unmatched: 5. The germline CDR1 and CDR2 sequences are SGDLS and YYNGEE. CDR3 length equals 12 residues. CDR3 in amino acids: CASSKTGFEAFF. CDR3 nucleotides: TGTGCCAGCAGCAAGACAGGGTTCGAAGCTTTCTTT.

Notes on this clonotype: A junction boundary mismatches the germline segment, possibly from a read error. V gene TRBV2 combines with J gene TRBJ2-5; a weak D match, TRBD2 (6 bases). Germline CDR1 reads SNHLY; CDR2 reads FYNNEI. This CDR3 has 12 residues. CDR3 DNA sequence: TGTGCCAGCAGTGACGGGAGAGAGACCCTGTACTTC. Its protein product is CASSDGRETLYF.

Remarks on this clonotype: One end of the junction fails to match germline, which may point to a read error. CDR3 nucleotides: TGTGCCAGCAGCCTAGACGGACTAGCGGGACAAGGGACCCAGTACTTC. This translates into CASSLDGLAGQGTQYF. This sequence joins TRBV5-4 and TRBJ2-5, with 12 bases identical to TRBD2. Germline CDR1 is SGHNT and CDR2 is YYREEE (reference sequence). The length of the CDR3 is 16 residues.

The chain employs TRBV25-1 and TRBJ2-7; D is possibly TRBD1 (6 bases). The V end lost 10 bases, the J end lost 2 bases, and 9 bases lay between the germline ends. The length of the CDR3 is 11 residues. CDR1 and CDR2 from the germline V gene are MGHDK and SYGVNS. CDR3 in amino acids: CATPGAYEQYF. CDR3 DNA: TGTGCCACCCCAGGGGCCTACGAGCAGTACTTC.

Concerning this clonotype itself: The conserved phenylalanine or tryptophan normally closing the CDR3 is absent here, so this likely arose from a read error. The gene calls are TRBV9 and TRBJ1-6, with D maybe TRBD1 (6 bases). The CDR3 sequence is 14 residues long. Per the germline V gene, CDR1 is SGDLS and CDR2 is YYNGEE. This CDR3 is CASSYRDPSSPLHI. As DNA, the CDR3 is TGCGCCAGCAGCTACAGGGACCCCTCTTCACCCCTCCACATT.

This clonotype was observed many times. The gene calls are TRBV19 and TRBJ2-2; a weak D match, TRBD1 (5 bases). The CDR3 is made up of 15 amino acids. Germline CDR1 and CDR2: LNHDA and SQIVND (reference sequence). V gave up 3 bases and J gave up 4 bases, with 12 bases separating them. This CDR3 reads CASSINRFFTGELFF. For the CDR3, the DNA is TGTGCCAGTAGTATCAACAGGTTTTTCACCGGGGAGCTGTTTTTT.

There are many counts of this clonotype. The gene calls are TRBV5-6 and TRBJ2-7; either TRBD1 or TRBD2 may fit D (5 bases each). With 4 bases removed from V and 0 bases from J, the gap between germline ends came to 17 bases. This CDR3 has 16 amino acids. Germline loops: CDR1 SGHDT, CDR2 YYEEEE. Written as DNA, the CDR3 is TGTGCCAGCAGCAGGCTAGCAGTGGGGCTCTCCTACGAGCAGTACTTC. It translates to CASSRLAVGLSYEQYF.

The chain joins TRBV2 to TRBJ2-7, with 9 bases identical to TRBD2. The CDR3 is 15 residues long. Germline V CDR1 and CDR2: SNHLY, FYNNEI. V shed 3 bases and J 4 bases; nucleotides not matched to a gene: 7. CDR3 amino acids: CASSDGGRARYEQYF. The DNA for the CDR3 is TGTGCCAGCAGTGACGGCGGGAGGGCCCGGTACGAGCAGTACTTC.

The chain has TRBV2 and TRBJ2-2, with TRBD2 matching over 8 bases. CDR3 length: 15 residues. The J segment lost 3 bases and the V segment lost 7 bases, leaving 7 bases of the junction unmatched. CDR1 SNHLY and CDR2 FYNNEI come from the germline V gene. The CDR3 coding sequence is TGTGCCAGCAACACAGCGGGAGAGGACACCGGGGAGCTGTTTTTT. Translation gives CASNTAGEDTGELFF.

CDR3 nucleotide sequence: TGTGCCAGCAGCGGTTCGGAGGCCCTAAGGTCCTACGAGCAGTACTTC. It specifies CASSGSEALRSYEQYF. The chain is built from TRBV6-1 and TRBJ2-7; weak D call: TRBD2 (5 bases). Trimming took 6 bases from V and 1 from J, leaving 19 bases between them. The CDR3 length is 16 residues. The germline gives CDR1 MNHNS, CDR2 SASEGT.

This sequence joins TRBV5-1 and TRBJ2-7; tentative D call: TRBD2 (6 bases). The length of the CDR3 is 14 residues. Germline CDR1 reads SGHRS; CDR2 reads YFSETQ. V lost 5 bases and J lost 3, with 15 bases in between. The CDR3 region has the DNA TGCGCCAGCAGGATGGAGGGCAGGAACTACGAGCAGTACTTC. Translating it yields CASRMEGRNYEQYF.

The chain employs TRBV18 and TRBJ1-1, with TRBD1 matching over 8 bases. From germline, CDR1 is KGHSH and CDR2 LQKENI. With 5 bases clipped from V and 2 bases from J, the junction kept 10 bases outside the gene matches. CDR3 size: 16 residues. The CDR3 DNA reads TGTGCCAGCTCAACCCCAGAAGACAGGGGTAACACTGAAGCTTTCTTT. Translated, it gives CASSTPEDRGNTEAFF.

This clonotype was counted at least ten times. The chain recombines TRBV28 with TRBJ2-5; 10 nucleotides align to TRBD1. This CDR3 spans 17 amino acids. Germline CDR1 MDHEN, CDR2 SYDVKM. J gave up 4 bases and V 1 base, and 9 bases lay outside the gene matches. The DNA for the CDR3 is TGTGCCAGCAGTTTATTAGGGGGGACAGGGGAAGGAGAGACCCAGTACTTC. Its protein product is CASSLLGGTGEGETQYF.

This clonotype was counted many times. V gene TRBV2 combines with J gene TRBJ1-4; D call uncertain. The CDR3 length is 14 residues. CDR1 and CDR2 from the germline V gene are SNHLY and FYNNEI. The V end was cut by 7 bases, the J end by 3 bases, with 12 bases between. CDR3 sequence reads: CASMEDAANEKLFF. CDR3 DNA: TGTGCCAGCATGGAGGATGCGGCTAATGAAAAACTGTTTTTT. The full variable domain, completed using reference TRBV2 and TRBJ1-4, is EPEVTQTPSHQVTQMGQEVILRCVPISNHLYFYWYRQILGQKVEFLVSFYNNEISEKSEIFDDQFSVERPDGSNFTLKIRSTKLEDSAMYFCASMEDAANEKLFFGSGTQLSVL.

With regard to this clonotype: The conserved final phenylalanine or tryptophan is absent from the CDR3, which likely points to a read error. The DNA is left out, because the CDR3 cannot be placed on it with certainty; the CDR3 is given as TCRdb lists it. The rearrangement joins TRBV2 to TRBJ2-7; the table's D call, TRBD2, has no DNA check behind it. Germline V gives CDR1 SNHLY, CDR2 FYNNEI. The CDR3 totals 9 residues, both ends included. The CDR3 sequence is CASRPGGTS.

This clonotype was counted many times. The CDR3 sequence: CATSRDAGDADTQYF. As DNA, the CDR3 is TGTGCCACCAGCAGAGATGCGGGGGATGCAGATACGCAGTATTTT. The chain employs TRBV15 and TRBJ2-3; 7 bases line up with TRBD2. This CDR3 has 15 residues. Germline CDR1 is LNHNV and CDR2 is YYDKDF (reference sequence). V shed 0 bases and J 4 bases; nucleotides not matched to a gene: 4.

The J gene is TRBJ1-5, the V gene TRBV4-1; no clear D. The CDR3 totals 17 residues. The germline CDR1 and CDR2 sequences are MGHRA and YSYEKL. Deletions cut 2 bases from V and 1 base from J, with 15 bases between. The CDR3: CASSQSTGPGSNQPQHF. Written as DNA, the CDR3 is TGCGCCAGCAGCCAATCAACCGGGCCTGGGAGCAATCAGCCCCAGCATTTT.

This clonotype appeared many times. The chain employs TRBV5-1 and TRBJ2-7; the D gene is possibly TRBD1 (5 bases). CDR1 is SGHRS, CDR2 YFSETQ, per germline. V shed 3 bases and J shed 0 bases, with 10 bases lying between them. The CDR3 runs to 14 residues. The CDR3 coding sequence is TGCGCCAGCAGCTGGTACAGGAACTCCTACGAGCAGTACTTC. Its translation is CASSWYRNSYEQYF.

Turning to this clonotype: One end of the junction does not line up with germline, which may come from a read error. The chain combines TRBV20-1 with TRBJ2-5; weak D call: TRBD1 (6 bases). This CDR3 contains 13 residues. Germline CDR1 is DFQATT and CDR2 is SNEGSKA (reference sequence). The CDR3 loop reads CSANMGACEIQYF. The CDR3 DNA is TGCAGTGCTAATATGGGGGCGTGTGAGATCCAGTACTTC.

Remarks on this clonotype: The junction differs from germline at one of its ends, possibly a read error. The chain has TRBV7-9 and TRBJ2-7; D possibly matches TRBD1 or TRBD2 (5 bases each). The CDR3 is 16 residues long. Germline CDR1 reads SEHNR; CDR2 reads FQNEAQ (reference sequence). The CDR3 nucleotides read TGTGCCAGCGGCCCCCCACAGGCGGACTTCCTCTACGAGCGGTACTTC. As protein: CASGPPQADFLYERYF.

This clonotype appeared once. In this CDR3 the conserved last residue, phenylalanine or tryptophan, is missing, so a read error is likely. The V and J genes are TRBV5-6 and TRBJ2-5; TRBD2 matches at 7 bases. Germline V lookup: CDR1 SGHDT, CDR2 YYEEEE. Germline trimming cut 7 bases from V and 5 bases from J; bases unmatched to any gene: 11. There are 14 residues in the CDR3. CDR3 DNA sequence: TGTGCCAGCCTCCGGGCGGGAGAGAAGGAGACCCAGTACCTC. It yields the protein CASLRAGEKETQYL.

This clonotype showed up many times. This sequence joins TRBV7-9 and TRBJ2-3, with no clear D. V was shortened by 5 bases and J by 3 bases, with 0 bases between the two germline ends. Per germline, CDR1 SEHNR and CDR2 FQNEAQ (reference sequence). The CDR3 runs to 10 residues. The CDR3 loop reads CASSTDTQYF. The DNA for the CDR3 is TGTGCCAGCAGCACAGATACGCAGTATTTT.

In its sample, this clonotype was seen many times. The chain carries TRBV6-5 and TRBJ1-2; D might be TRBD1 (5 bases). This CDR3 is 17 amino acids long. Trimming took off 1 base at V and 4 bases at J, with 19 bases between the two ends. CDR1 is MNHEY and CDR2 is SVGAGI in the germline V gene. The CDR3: CASSYFYDRAGGYGYTF. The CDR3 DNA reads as TGTGCCAGCAGTTACTTTTACGACAGAGCTGGTGGCTATGGCTACACCTTC.

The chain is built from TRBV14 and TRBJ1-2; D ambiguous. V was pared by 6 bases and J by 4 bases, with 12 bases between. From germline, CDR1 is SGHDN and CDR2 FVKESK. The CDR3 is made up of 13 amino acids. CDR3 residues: CASRGSTVYGYTF. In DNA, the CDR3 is TGTGCCAGCAGAGGGAGTACTGTCTATGGCTACACCTTC.